This T cell receptor (beta chain) appears in the sequencing data of a study of cytomegalovirus exposure and HLA in healthy donors. This CDR3 comprises 18 residues. Germline V gene lookup returns CDR1 SGHRS and CDR2 YFSETQ. The V and J ends lost 4 bases and 3 bases respectively, with 25 bases between them. Use of 60 Vbeta and 13 Jbeta primers characterized the PCR. Measured with immunoSEQ multiplex PCR; TCRdb has only the in-frame clones, and not every one. Of roughly 93,000 clones in the sample, about 70% are singletons; the top ten hold about 8%. Sequencing was performed on PBMCs. This chain links TRBV5-1 with TRBJ1-1; a weak D match, TRBD1 (6 bases). This TCR derives from a human donor in good health. The CDR3 region is CASSRGGQGILSYTEAFF. The DNA of the CDR3 is TGCGCCAGCAGCCGGGGGGGGCAGGGGATTCTTTCGTACACTGAAGCTTTCTTT.